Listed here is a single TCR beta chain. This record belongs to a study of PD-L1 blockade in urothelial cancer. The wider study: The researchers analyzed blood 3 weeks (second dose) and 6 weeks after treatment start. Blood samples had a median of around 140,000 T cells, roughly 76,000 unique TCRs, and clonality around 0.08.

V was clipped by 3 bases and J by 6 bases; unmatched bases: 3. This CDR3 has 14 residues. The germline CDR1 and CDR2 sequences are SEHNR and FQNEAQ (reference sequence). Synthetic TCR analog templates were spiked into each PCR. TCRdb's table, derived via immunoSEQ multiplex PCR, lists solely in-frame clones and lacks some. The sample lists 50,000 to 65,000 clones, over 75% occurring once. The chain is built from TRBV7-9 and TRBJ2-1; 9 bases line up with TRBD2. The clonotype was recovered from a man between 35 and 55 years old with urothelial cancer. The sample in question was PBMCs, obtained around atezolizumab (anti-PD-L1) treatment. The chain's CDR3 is CASSLSGRINEQFF. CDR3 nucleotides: TGTGCCAGCAGCTTGAGCGGGAGGATCAATGAGCAGTTCTTC.